Listed below are T cell receptor beta chains from one sample, sequenced in a study of shared clonotypes between healthy human individuals. Sequencing used immunoSEQ multiplex PCR; TCRdb keeps in-frame clones, though not all of them. Of some 1,100,000 clones listed, approximately 78% are singletons. The sample comprised memory CD4+ T cells from PBMCs. All receptors derive from a man between 18 and 29 years old in good health. Some clones in this sample may be carry-over from other donors' samples. Each CDR3 is given with its conserved first and last residue. The D gene is left open where the match is weak. Size tells how often a clone was seen (once, few, many) or the class of an expanded clone, and some rows leave it out.

D: TRBD1
size: -
J: TRBJ1-2
V: TRBV7-6
CDR3: CASSPGTGTNYGYTF
DNA: TGTGCCAGCAGCCCCGGGACAGGCACTAACTATGGCTACACCTTC

D: -
size: -
J: TRBJ2-6
V: TRBV5-6
CDR3: CASSQGDGANVLTF
DNA: TGTGCCAGCAGCCAAGGTGATGGGGCCAACGTCCTGACTTTC

D: -
size: -
J: TRBJ2-1
V: TRBV6-1
CDR3: CATGAREQFF
DNA: TGTGCCACCGGGGCCAGGGAGCAGTTCTTC

D: TRBD1
size: -
J: TRBJ1-4
V: TRBV2
CDR3: CASSAGQGVLEEKLFF
DNA: TGTGCCAGCAGTGCGGGACAGGGGGTATTAGAAGAAAAACTGTTTTTT

D: TRBD2
size: -
J: TRBJ2-1
V: TRBV18
CDR3: CASSPTGLHNEQFF
DNA: TGTGCCAGCTCACCTACGGGACTACACAATGAGCAGTTCTTC

D: -
size: -
J: TRBJ2-3
V: TRBV7-9
CDR3: CASSFGGQAVTQYF
DNA: TGTGCCAGCAGCTTTGGGGGCCAAGCGGTTACGCAGTATTTT

D: -
size: -
J: TRBJ1-2
V: TRBV19
CDR3: CASSRSDGGYTF
DNA: TGTGCCAGTAGTCGCAGCGACGGAGGCTACACCTTC

D: TRBD1
size: -
J: TRBJ2-3
V: TRBV10-3
CDR3: CATDDPLGTGETDTQYF
DNA: TGTGCCACCGATGATCCCCTCGGGACAGGGGAAACAGATACGCAGTATTTT

D: TRBD1
size: -
J: TRBJ1-2
V: TRBV27
CDR3: CASSLTGGNYGYTF
DNA: TGTGCCAGCAGTTTAACAGGGGGTAACTATGGCTACACCTTC

D: TRBD1
size: few
J: TRBJ2-7
V: TRBV5-1
CDR3: CASSSAGTGYEQYF
DNA: TGCGCCAGCAGCTCGGCCGGGACAGGTTACGAGCAGTACTTC

D: TRBD2
size: few
J: TRBJ2-1
V: TRBV4-3
CDR3: CASSRAGTSANNEQFF
DNA: TGCGCCAGCAGCCGTGCCGGGACTAGCGCCAACAATGAGCAGTTCTTC

D: TRBD2
size: -
J: TRBJ2-7
V: TRBV10-3
CDR3: CAISPGLAYEQYF
DNA: TGTGCCATCAGTCCGGGACTAGCCTACGAGCAGTACTTC

D: -
size: -
J: TRBJ1-2
V: TRBV18
CDR3: CASSPSTNYGYTF
DNA: TGTGCCAGCTCACCGTCGACAAACTATGGCTACACCTTC

D: -
size: -
J: TRBJ1-2
V: TRBV2
CDR3: CASSVAQGLDYGYTF
DNA: TGTGCCAGCAGTGTAGCGCAGGGACTGGACTATGGCTACACCTTC

D: -
size: -
J: TRBJ2-5
V: TRBV7-2
CDR3: CASSQSERETQYF
DNA: TGTGCCAGCAGCCAGTCGGAGCGGGAGACCCAGTACTTC

D: -
size: -
J: TRBJ1-3
V: TRBV5-1
CDR3: CASSLDGYSGNTIYF
DNA: TGCGCCAGCAGCTTGGATGGGTACTCTGGAAACACCATATATTTT

D: -
size: -
J: TRBJ2-3
V: TRBV4-1
CDR3: CASSQDRLTFTDTQYF
DNA: TGCGCCAGCAGCCAAGACCGCCTAACATTCACAGATACGCAGTATTTT

D: -
size: -
J: TRBJ1-2
V: TRBV28
CDR3: CASRGLLGDGYTF
DNA: TGTGCCAGCAGGGGCTTGTTAGGGGATGGCTACACCTTC

D: TRBD1
size: few
J: TRBJ2-1
V: TRBV5-6
CDR3: CASSRPTGGVGNEQFF
DNA: TGTGCCAGCAGCCGACCCACAGGGGGCGTTGGGAATGAGCAGTTCTTC

D: -
size: once
J: TRBJ2-2
V: TRBV28
CDR3: CASSLYGLSNTGELFF
DNA: TGTGCCAGCAGTTTATATGGGTTATCGAACACCGGGGAGCTGTTTTTT

D: -
size: -
J: TRBJ1-1
V: TRBV18
CDR3: CASSPLSNTEAFF
DNA: TGTGCCAGCTCACCCCTCAGTAACACTGAAGCTTTCTTT

D: -
size: -
J: TRBJ1-1
V: TRBV19
CDR3: CASQRGAANTEAFF
DNA: TGTGCCAGCCAGCGTGGGGCAGCTAACACTGAAGCTTTCTTT

D: TRBD1
size: -
J: TRBJ2-7
V: TRBV25-1
CDR3: CASSEFWSGGAAEQYF
DNA: TGTGCCAGCAGTGAATTTTGGTCAGGGGGTGCAGCGGAGCAGTACTTC

D: -
size: -
J: TRBJ2-1
V: TRBV15
CDR3: CATSRERGTAYNEQFF
DNA: TGTGCCACCAGCAGAGAACGCGGGACAGCCTACAATGAGCAGTTCTTC

D: TRBD1
size: -
J: TRBJ1-1
V: TRBV7-3
CDR3: CASSFVGQGTEAFF
DNA: TGTGCCAGCAGCTTCGTCGGACAGGGCACTGAAGCTTTCTTT

D: TRBD1
size: -
J: TRBJ1-2
V: TRBV10-3
CDR3: CAISTGGHYGYTF
DNA: TGTGCCATCAGTACAGGGGGCCACTATGGCTACACCTTC

D: -
size: -
J: TRBJ2-7
V: TRBV30
CDR3: CAWGGGKEQYF
DNA: TGTGCCTGGGGAGGGGGGAAGGAGCAGTACTTC

D: -
size: -
J: TRBJ2-5
V: TRBV2
CDR3: CASSNTEYQETQYF
DNA: TGTGCCAGCAGCAATACAGAGTACCAAGAGACCCAGTACTTC

D: -
size: -
J: TRBJ1-2
V: TRBV6-5
CDR3: CASRLDGNYGYTF
DNA: TGTGCCAGCAGGCTTGACGGCAACTATGGCTACACCTTC

D: -
size: -
J: TRBJ1-5
V: TRBV7-8
CDR3: CASSLRGYSNQPQHF
DNA: TGTGCCAGCAGCTTACGGGGTTATAGCAATCAGCCCCAGCATTTT

D: TRBD1
size: -
J: TRBJ2-7
V: TRBV5-1
CDR3: CASSSGQVAYEQYF
DNA: TGCGCCAGCAGCAGCGGACAGGTGGCGTACGAGCAGTACTTC

D: -
size: -
J: TRBJ2-2
V: TRBV19
CDR3: CASIPTGRDGELFF
DNA: TGTGCCAGTATCCCGACAGGGAGGGACGGGGAGCTGTTTTTT

D: TRBD2
size: -
J: TRBJ2-3
V: TRBV19
CDR3: CASSSPSGRAPDTQYF
DNA: TGTGCCAGTAGTAGCCCTAGCGGGAGGGCCCCAGATACGCAGTATTTT

D: -
size: many
J: TRBJ2-2
V: TRBV25-1
CDR3: CASSDWSKDTGELFF
DNA: TGTGCCAGCAGTGATTGGTCGAAGGACACCGGGGAGCTGTTTTTT

D: -
size: few
J: TRBJ2-3
V: TRBV4-1
CDR3: CASSFSYAADTQYF
DNA: TGCGCCAGCAGCTTCAGCTACGCGGCAGATACGCAGTATTTT

D: -
size: -
J: TRBJ1-2
V: TRBV30
CDR3: CAWSAGVGGYTF
DNA: TGTGCCTGGAGTGCAGGTGTAGGTGGCTACACCTTC

D: -
size: -
J: TRBJ2-2
V: TRBV18
CDR3: CASSPHAGELFF
DNA: TGTGCCAGCTCACCCCATGCCGGGGAGCTGTTTTTT

D: -
size: -
J: TRBJ2-2
V: TRBV7-9
CDR3: CASSRQRATGGELFF
DNA: TGTGCCAGCAGCCGACAACGGGCCACGGGCGGGGAGCTGTTTTTT

D: -
size: -
J: TRBJ1-1
V: TRBV6-1
CDR3: CASSESPNTEAFF
DNA: TGTGCCAGCAGTGAATCCCCGAACACTGAAGCTTTCTTT

D: TRBD2
size: few
J: TRBJ2-1
V: TRBV4-2
CDR3: CASSQDAGAGGQDEQFF
DNA: TGTGCCAGCAGCCAAGACGCGGGAGCGGGAGGGCAGGATGAGCAGTTCTTC

D: -
size: once
J: TRBJ2-1
V: TRBV5-6
CDR3: CASSHRRGVIHNEQFF
DNA: TGTGCCAGCAGCCACCGACGGGGCGTGATCCACAATGAGCAGTTCTTC

D: TRBD2
size: -
J: TRBJ2-5
V: TRBV27
CDR3: CATSGGIRETQYF
DNA: TGTGCCACCTCGGGGGGTATTCGGGAGACCCAGTACTTC

D: -
size: -
J: TRBJ1-2
V: TRBV20-1
CDR3: CSARRGNGYTF
DNA: TGCAGTGCTAGACGGGGAAATGGCTACACCTTC

D: TRBD2
size: -
J: TRBJ2-1
V: TRBV5-1
CDR3: CASSLDGGRFYNEQFF
DNA: TGCGCCAGCAGCTTGGATGGCGGGAGATTCTACAATGAGCAGTTCTTC

D: -
size: -
J: TRBJ1-1
V: TRBV10-3
CDR3: CAISETQGRNTEAFF
DNA: TGTGCCATCAGTGAGACCCAGGGAAGGAACACTGAAGCTTTCTTT

D: -
size: -
J: TRBJ1-1
V: TRBV7-8
CDR3: CASSLGLDGDTEAFF
DNA: TGTGCCAGCAGCTTAGGCTTGGACGGCGACACTGAAGCTTTCTTT

D: TRBD2
size: -
J: TRBJ2-7
V: TRBV5-6
CDR3: CASSPGLAGGFSNYEQYF
DNA: TGTGCCAGCAGCCCGGGACTAGCGGGAGGTTTTTCTAACTACGAGCAGTACTTC

D: -
size: -
J: TRBJ2-1
V: TRBV10-3
CDR3: CAISEAGSTEQFF
DNA: TGTGCCATCAGTGAAGCTGGTAGTACTGAGCAGTTCTTC

D: TRBD1
size: -
J: TRBJ1-2
V: TRBV10-3
CDR3: CAITRTGPNGYTF
DNA: TGTGCCATCACCCGGACAGGCCCCAATGGCTACACCTTC

D: TRBD1
size: -
J: TRBJ2-5
V: TRBV7-2
CDR3: CASSLGAGQGETQYF
DNA: TGTGCCAGCAGCTTAGGCGCGGGACAGGGAGAGACCCAGTACTTC

D: -
size: -
J: TRBJ1-1
V: TRBV2
CDR3: CASSDRQRRAFF
DNA: TGTGCCAGCAGTGATCGACAGCGCCGGGCTTTCTTT

D: -
size: few
J: TRBJ1-2
V: TRBV5-1
CDR3: CASSLGSLGGITF
DNA: TGCGCCAGCAGCTTGGGGTCTTTGGGAGGGATCACCTTC

D: -
size: -
J: TRBJ1-2
V: TRBV4-3
CDR3: CASSQILFNYGYTF
DNA: TGCGCCAGCAGCCAAATTCTTTTTAACTATGGCTACACCTTC

D: -
size: -
J: TRBJ2-2
V: TRBV2
CDR3: CASSLGDTGELFF
DNA: TGTGCCAGCAGTTTAGGGGATACCGGGGAGCTGTTTTTT

D: -
size: -
J: TRBJ1-2
V: TRBV7-9
CDR3: CASRPGRSGYGYTF
DNA: TGTGCCAGCAGGCCGGGCCGATCGGGCTATGGCTACACCTTC